This T cell receptor (beta chain) came from a study of cytomegalovirus exposure and HLA in healthy donors. Whole-study results and caveats: In a later analysis, HLA-associated beta chains showed higher expansion and lower generation probabilities than comparable chains. TCR beta V- and J-gene trimming, according to a later analysis, was linked to a missense DCLRE1C variant.

PCR primers comprised 60 Vbeta and 13 Jbeta primers. Only in-frame clones appear in the TCRdb table, and some are missing; sequencing was by immunoSEQ multiplex PCR. Found here are approximately 58,000 clones; the top ten clones hold over 10%. Comment on this clone: The antigen remains unidentified.

Each donor's status was that of a healthy bone marrow donor. This receptor was obtained from a man between 18 and 29 years old in good health and CMV-seropositive. The sequenced sample consisted of PBMCs.

In DNA form, the CDR3 reads TGTGCCAGCAGCGAGGGCGGGGGTAACAATGAGCAGTTCTTC. Translation gives CASSEGGGNNEQFF. The chain carries TRBV7-3 and TRBJ2-1; 7 bases fit TRBD2. Losses at the gene ends were 5 bases for V and 5 bases for J; bases not matched to a gene: 6. There are 14 residues in the CDR3. The germline CDR1 and CDR2 sequences are SGHTA and FQGTGA.